The rows below give T cell receptor beta chains drawn from one sample of a study of T cell responses to AZD1222 COVID-19 vaccine. Sequenced by immunoSEQ multiplex PCR; TCRdb stores in-frame clones only, minus some. The profile covers roughly 120,000 clones, with approximately 83% appearing a single time and approximately 1.5% taken by the ten largest. Source: peripheral blood, taken on day 0 of AZD1222 vaccination. The receptors derive from an adult in good health. Both conserved end residues are part of each CDR3. D genes are given only for firm matches. The listing skips clone size in some rows; elsewhere it reads once, few, many or a size class.

d_gene: NA
v_gene: TRBV4-2
j_gene: TRBJ1-1
abundance: NA
CDR3aa: CASSQENPAEAFF
CDR3nt: TGTGCCAGCAGCCAAGAAAATCCAGCGGAAGCTTTCTTT

d_gene: NA
v_gene: TRBV5-4
j_gene: TRBJ2-3
abundance: NA
CDR3aa: CASRQTSSGHAQYF
CDR3nt: TGTGCCAGCAGGCAGACTAGTTCGGGTCACGCGCAGTATTTT

d_gene: NA
v_gene: TRBV6-1
j_gene: TRBJ2-2
abundance: NA
CDR3aa: CASSERQRGGGELFF
CDR3nt: TGTGCCAGCAGTGAGAGACAGCGAGGAGGCGGGGAGCTGTTTTTT

d_gene: NA
v_gene: TRBV10-1
j_gene: TRBJ1-2
abundance: NA
CDR3aa: CASSDGYGYTF
CDR3nt: TGCGCCAGCAGTGATGGCTATGGCTACACCTTC

d_gene: TRBD2
v_gene: TRBV3-1/TRBV3-2
j_gene: TRBJ2-1
abundance: once
CDR3aa: CASSQFMTSGRALIVF
CDR3nt: TGTGCCAGCAGCCAATTCATGACTAGCGGGAGGGCCCTTATCGTCTTC

d_gene: TRBD1
v_gene: TRBV18
j_gene: TRBJ1-6
abundance: NA
CDR3aa: CASSPGTGRRRSPLHF
CDR3nt: TGTGCCAGCTCACCCGGGACAGGGCGTCGGAGATCACCCCTCCACTTT

d_gene: NA
v_gene: TRBV7-2
j_gene: TRBJ2-5
abundance: NA
CDR3aa: CASSLGGGRQETQYF
CDR3nt: TGTGCCAGCAGCTTAGGGGGGGGCCGGCAAGAGACCCAGTACTTC

d_gene: NA
v_gene: TRBV6-5
j_gene: TRBJ1-6
abundance: NA
CDR3aa: CASSYSGRDNSPLHF
CDR3nt: TGTGCCAGCAGTTACTCGGGCAGGGATAATTCACCCCTCCACTTT

d_gene: NA
v_gene: TRBV7-9
j_gene: TRBJ2-5
abundance: few
CDR3aa: CASSLNNYLEETQYF
CDR3nt: TGTGCCAGCAGCTTAAATAACTACTTAGAAGAGACCCAGTACTTC

d_gene: NA
v_gene: TRBV7-6
j_gene: TRBJ1-4
abundance: few
CDR3aa: CASSSTALNEKLFF
CDR3nt: TGTGCCAGCAGCTCGACAGCACTCAATGAAAAACTGTTTTTT

d_gene: NA
v_gene: TRBV25-1
j_gene: TRBJ2-5
abundance: NA
CDR3aa: CASSPRSRNVETQYF
CDR3nt: TGTGCCAGCAGTCCTCGGAGTCGGAATGTGGAGACCCAGTACTTC

d_gene: NA
v_gene: TRBV9
j_gene: TRBJ1-4
abundance: NA
CDR3aa: CASSVGEGIAEKLFF
CDR3nt: TGTGCCAGCAGCGTAGGCGAGGGAATAGCGGAAAAACTGTTTTTT

d_gene: NA
v_gene: TRBV6-2/TRBV6-3
j_gene: TRBJ2-3
abundance: NA
CDR3aa: CASSYGTRKDTQYF
CDR3nt: TGTGCCAGCAGTTACGGGACCAGGAAGGATACGCAGTATTTT

d_gene: NA
v_gene: TRBV29-1
j_gene: TRBJ1-5
abundance: NA
CDR3aa: CSVKGQDHQPQHF
CDR3nt: TGCAGCGTTAAGGGACAAGACCATCAGCCCCAGCATTTT

d_gene: NA
v_gene: TRBV4-2
j_gene: TRBJ2-3
abundance: NA
CDR3aa: CASSQAATGLTADTQYF
CDR3nt: TGTGCCAGCAGCCAAGCCGCAACCGGGCTCACGGCAGATACGCAGTATTTT

d_gene: NA
v_gene: TRBV7-9
j_gene: TRBJ2-7
abundance: NA
CDR3aa: CASSDPESVAVEQYF
CDR3nt: TGTGCCAGCAGCGACCCTGAGAGTGTCGCGGTCGAGCAGTACTTC

d_gene: NA
v_gene: TRBV3-1/TRBV3-2
j_gene: TRBJ1-1
abundance: many
CDR3aa: CASSQGPNTEAFF
CDR3nt: TGTGCCAGCAGCCAAGGGCCGAACACTGAAGCTTTCTTT

d_gene: TRBD1
v_gene: TRBV19
j_gene: TRBJ1-1
abundance: NA
CDR3aa: CASSRGQENTEAFF
CDR3nt: TGTGCCAGTAGTCGGGGACAGGAGAACACTGAAGCTTTCTTT

d_gene: NA
v_gene: TRBV25-1
j_gene: TRBJ1-2
abundance: NA
CDR3aa: CASSPQGRQGGYTF
CDR3nt: TGTGCCAGCAGTCCCCAAGGCAGGCAGGGTGGCTACACCTTC

d_gene: TRBD2
v_gene: TRBV2
j_gene: TRBJ2-7
abundance: NA
CDR3aa: CASSEATSGYYEQYF
CDR3nt: TGTGCCAGCAGTGAAGCGACTAGCGGGTACTACGAGCAGTACTTC

d_gene: NA
v_gene: TRBV19
j_gene: TRBJ2-1
abundance: NA
CDR3aa: CASSSPTYRPESSYNEQFF
CDR3nt: TGTGCCAGTAGTAGCCCCACCTACCGACCGGAAAGCTCCTACAATGAGCAGTTCTTC

d_gene: TRBD1
v_gene: TRBV19
j_gene: TRBJ1-1
abundance: NA
CDR3aa: CASSRGGQGPGTEAFF
CDR3nt: TGTGCCAGTAGTAGGGGGGGACAGGGGCCAGGGACTGAAGCTTTCTTT

d_gene: NA
v_gene: TRBV27
j_gene: TRBJ1-2
abundance: once
CDR3aa: CASSPLGHGNGYTF
CDR3nt: TGTGCCAGCAGTCCCTTGGGCCACGGCAATGGCTACACCTTC

d_gene: NA
v_gene: TRBV11-2
j_gene: TRBJ1-1
abundance: NA
CDR3aa: CASSQSTEAFF
CDR3nt: TGTGCCAGCAGCCAATCCACTGAAGCTTTCTTT

d_gene: TRBD1
v_gene: TRBV29-1
j_gene: TRBJ1-2
abundance: NA
CDR3aa: CSVEGTGDGYTF
CDR3nt: TGCAGCGTTGAAGGGACAGGGGATGGCTACACCTTC

d_gene: NA
v_gene: TRBV5-4
j_gene: TRBJ2-5
abundance: NA
CDR3aa: CASSLKQGGETQYF
CDR3nt: TGTGCCAGCAGCTTAAAACAGGGTGGGGAGACCCAGTACTTC

d_gene: NA
v_gene: TRBV6-1
j_gene: TRBJ1-1
abundance: NA
CDR3aa: CASSDLPGRGLKANTEAFF
CDR3nt: TGTGCCAGCAGTGACCTCCCTGGGCGGGGTTTAAAAGCGAACACTGAAGCTTTCTTT

d_gene: NA
v_gene: TRBV7-6
j_gene: TRBJ1-2
abundance: NA
CDR3aa: CASSLGSRMTIGGGYTF
CDR3nt: TGTGCCAGCAGCTTAGGTTCCAGGATGACTATAGGAGGTGGCTACACCTTC

d_gene: NA
v_gene: TRBV15
j_gene: TRBJ1-2
abundance: NA
CDR3aa: CATSRDRTDYGYTF
CDR3nt: TGTGCCACCAGCAGAGATAGGACGGATTATGGCTACACCTTC

d_gene: NA
v_gene: TRBV7-9
j_gene: TRBJ1-5
abundance: NA
CDR3aa: CASSLSPDSNQPQHF
CDR3nt: TGTGCCAGCAGCTTAAGTCCCGATAGCAATCAGCCCCAGCATTTT

d_gene: NA
v_gene: TRBV5-1
j_gene: TRBJ1-4
abundance: NA
CDR3aa: CASSPTRREKLFF
CDR3nt: TGCGCCAGCAGCCCAACAAGGAGGGAAAAACTGTTTTTT

d_gene: NA
v_gene: TRBV7-8
j_gene: TRBJ1-4
abundance: NA
CDR3aa: CASSSPGVGGGNEKLFF
CDR3nt: TGTGCCAGCAGCTCACCGGGCGTGGGGGGAGGTAATGAAAAACTGTTTTTT

d_gene: NA
v_gene: TRBV10-3
j_gene: TRBJ1-1
abundance: once
CDR3aa: CAISSRQATEAFF
CDR3nt: TGTGCCATCTCTTCAAGACAGGCAACTGAAGCTTTCTTT

d_gene: NA
v_gene: TRBV11-3
j_gene: TRBJ2-7
abundance: NA
CDR3aa: CASSLLRTASYEQYF
CDR3nt: TGTGCCAGCAGCTTATTAAGGACAGCCTCCTACGAGCAGTACTTC